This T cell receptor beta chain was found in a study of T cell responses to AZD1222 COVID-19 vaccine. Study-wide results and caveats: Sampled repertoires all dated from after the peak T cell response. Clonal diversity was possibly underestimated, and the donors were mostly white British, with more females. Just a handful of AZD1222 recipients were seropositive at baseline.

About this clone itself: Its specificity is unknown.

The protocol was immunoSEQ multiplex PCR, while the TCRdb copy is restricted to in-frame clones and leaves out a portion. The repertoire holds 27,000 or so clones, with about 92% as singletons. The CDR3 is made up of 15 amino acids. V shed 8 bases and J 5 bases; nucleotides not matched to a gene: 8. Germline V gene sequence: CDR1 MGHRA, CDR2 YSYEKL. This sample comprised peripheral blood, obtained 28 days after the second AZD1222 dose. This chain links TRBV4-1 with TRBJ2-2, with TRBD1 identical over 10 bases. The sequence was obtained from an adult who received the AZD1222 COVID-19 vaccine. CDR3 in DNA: TGCGCCAGCCGCCCCCGGACAGGGGGGACCGGGGAGCTGTTTTTT. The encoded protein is CASRPRTGGTGELFF.